This T cell receptor (beta chain) was captured in a study of shared clonotypes between healthy human individuals. Study-wide background: Every donor yielded three CD4 naive, three CD4 memory, two CD8 naive and one CD8 memory plate. Overall study results and limits: With four donors compared, roughly 4.9% of naive CD4 clonotypes were shared. What limited the represented genetic and exposure-history diversity was the small number of donors.

The donor population consisted of healthy HIV-negative adults with no recent acute infections or vaccinations. With regard to this clone: The antigen is undetermined.

The CDR3 length is 15 residues. Germline V gives CDR1 SNHLY, CDR2 FYNNEI. V gave up 6 bases and J gave up 10 bases, with 24 bases separating them. Sequenced by immunoSEQ multiplex PCR; TCRdb stores in-frame clones only, minus some. The table lists millions of clones, 90% to 95% of them singletons. This TCR was recovered from a young man in good health. Some clones in this sample may be carry-over from other donors' samples. This chain links TRBV2 with TRBJ1-1, with D uncertain. Material: naive CD4+ T cells from PBMCs. The subset denotes: CD45RA+ positively selected. CDR3 region: CASSSEQVLLSGAFF. For the CDR3, the DNA is TGTGCCAGCAGCTCCGAGCAGGTCCTTCTGAGCGGAGCTTTCTTT.